The source of this T cell receptor beta chain is a study of cytomegalovirus exposure and HLA in healthy donors. CDR1 MNHEY and CDR2 SVGAGI come from the germline V gene. The CDR3 loop spans 16 amino acids. V shed 0 bases, J shed 4 bases, and the junction held 6 bases outside the gene matches. Use of 60 Vbeta and 13 Jbeta primers characterized the PCR. This table comes from immunoSEQ multiplex PCR, and its TCRdb copy is limited to in-frame clones, with some not included. In all, the sample yields some 150,000 clones. This receptor was taken from a man between 40 and 49 years old in good health and CMV-seronegative. The chain combines TRBV6-5 with TRBJ1-1; 9 bases are shared with TRBD1. What was sequenced was PBMCs. CDR3 coding DNA: TGTGCCAGCAGTTACTCGGGGACAGGGTCGTCCACTGAAGCTTTCTTT. Amino acids: CASSYSGTGSSTEAFF.